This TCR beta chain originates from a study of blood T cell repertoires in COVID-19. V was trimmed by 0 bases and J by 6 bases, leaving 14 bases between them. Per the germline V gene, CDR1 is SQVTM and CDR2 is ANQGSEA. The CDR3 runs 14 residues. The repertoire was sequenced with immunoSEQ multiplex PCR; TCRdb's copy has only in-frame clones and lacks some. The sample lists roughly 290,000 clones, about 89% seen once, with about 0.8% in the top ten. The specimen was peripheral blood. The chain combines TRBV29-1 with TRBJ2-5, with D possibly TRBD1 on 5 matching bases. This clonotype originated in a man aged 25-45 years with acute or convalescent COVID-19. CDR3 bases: TGCAGCGTTGAAGATGTTCAGGGCTGGCAGACCCAGTACTTC. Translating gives CSVEDVQGWQTQYF.